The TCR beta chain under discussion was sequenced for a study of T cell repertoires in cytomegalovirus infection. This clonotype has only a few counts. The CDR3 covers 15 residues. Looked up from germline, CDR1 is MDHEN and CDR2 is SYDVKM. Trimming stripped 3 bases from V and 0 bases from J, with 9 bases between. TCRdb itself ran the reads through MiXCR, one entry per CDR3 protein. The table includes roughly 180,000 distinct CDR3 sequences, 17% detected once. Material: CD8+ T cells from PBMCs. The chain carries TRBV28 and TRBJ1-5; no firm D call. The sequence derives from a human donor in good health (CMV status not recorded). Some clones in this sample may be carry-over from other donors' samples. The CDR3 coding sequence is TGTGCCAGCAGTTTTTCTCCTCGTAGCAATCAGCCCCAGCATTTT. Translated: CASSFSPRSNQPQHF.